A selection of T cell receptor beta chains follows, all from one sample in a study of T cells in Graves' hyperthyroidism and ophthalmopathy. MiXCR, run by TCRdb on the multiplex PCR reads, gives a single entry per CDR3 protein. The table records some 700,000 distinct CDR3 sequences, 17% of them present only once. Sequencing was carried out using blood. The receptors shown here come from a man aged 45 to 65 with Graves' hyperthyroidism. The CDR3 runs from the conserved cysteine through the conserved F or W. The order of the fields is V gene, J gene, CDR3 protein.

TRBV5-1	TRBJ2-5	CASSPWTGGQETQYF
TRBV5-4	TRBJ2-7	CASSLMEGRYEQYF
TRBV5-4	TRBJ2-3	CASSLGTSRRTSTDTQYF
TRBV12-3/TRBV12-4	TRBJ2-1	CASSFAGVAYNEQFF
TRBV28	TRBJ2-5	CASRGQGALMETQYF
TRBV9	TRBJ2-1	CASSSLSGVMVNEQFF
TRBV6-1	TRBJ2-1	CASSESARGPRTYNEQFF
TRBV29-1	TRBJ1-2	CSVDSGQGVGGYTF
TRBV27	TRBJ1-5	CASSILGVGNQPQHF
TRBV19	TRBJ2-3	CASSIRDRVGDTQYF
TRBV12-3/TRBV12-4	TRBJ1-3	CASSWTGSGNTIYF
TRBV24-1	TRBJ1-4	CATSGVGQGGFVLNEKLFF
TRBV7-8	TRBJ2-3	CASSAQGISTDTQYF
TRBV7-2	TRBJ2-4	CASRRRVEAKNIQYF
TRBV6-2/TRBV6-3	TRBJ1-5	CASKMSVNQPQHF
TRBV28	TRBJ2-3	CASTLSGRVTDTQYF
TRBV7-2	TRBJ1-5	CASSKPGAVGQPQHF
TRBV2	TRBJ2-1	CASRGSGRGPGQFF
TRBV7-2	TRBJ2-1	CASTSRSGRNSYNEQFF
TRBV20-1	TRBJ1-1	CSAGGTPNTEAFF
TRBV2	TRBJ2-1	CASSAKLVKINEQFF
TRBV6-6	TRBJ2-7	CASSYSALGEQYF
TRBV7-3	TRBJ2-7	CASSPIGDSFPYEQYF
TRBV6-1	TRBJ2-7	CASSRQDEQYF
TRBV12-3/TRBV12-4	TRBJ2-7	CASSFQRNSYEQYF
TRBV18	TRBJ1-2	CASSPSTGLEYGYTF
TRBV3-1	TRBJ2-1	CASSQVPGTPYYNEQFF
TRBV19	TRBJ2-7	CASSSYGGTYEQYF
TRBV12-3/TRBV12-4	TRBJ2-7	CASSLGRGHEQYF
TRBV7-3	TRBJ2-3	CASSSRSGDTQYF
TRBV7-9	TRBJ2-7	CASSLASQAYEQYF
TRBV2	TRBJ2-1	CASSAPRLAGESEQFF
TRBV27	TRBJ1-3	CASIRSWSSGNTIYF